Shown below are 11 T cell receptor beta chains from a single sample sequenced in a study of blood T cell repertoires in COVID-19. The protocol was immunoSEQ multiplex PCR, while the TCRdb copy is restricted to in-frame clones and leaves out a portion. The sample carries 65,000 to 90,000 clones, 90% to 95% recorded once. The source material was peripheral blood. These receptors originate from a human donor in a cohort sampled during active COVID-19.

This chain connects TRBV18 to TRBJ2-7; 10 nucleotides line up with TRBD2. Looked up from germline, CDR1 is KGHSH and CDR2 is LQKENI. Trimming removed 6 bases from V and 7 bases from J; junction bases left unmatched: 18. There are 17 residues in the CDR3. The CDR3 reads CASSSLDVSGGAGEQYF. DNA for the CDR3: TGTGCCAGCTCCTCCCTGGATGTCAGCGGGGGGGCAGGGGAGCAGTACTTC.

The chain carries TRBV7-9 and TRBJ1-1; maybe TRBD1 (5 bases). CDR3 length: 13 residues. CDR1 and CDR2 from the germline V gene are SEHNR and FQNEAQ (reference sequence). Trimming cost V 5 bases and J 0 bases, with 7 bases left between them. Here the CDR3 DNA reads TGTGCCAGCAGCCGACAGATGAACACTGAAGCTTTCTTT. Translating it yields CASSRQMNTEAFF. The full variable domain, with the rest looked up from reference TRBV7-9 and TRBJ1-1, is DTGVSQNPRHKITKRGQNVTFRCDPISEHNRLYWYRQTLGQGPEFLTYFQNEAQLEKSRLLSDRFSAERPKGSFSTLEIQRTEQGDSAMYLCASSRQMNTEAFFGQGTRLTVV.

V is TRBV6-5 and J is TRBJ1-4; 8 bases map to TRBD1. Trimming at V came to 2 bases and at J to 8 bases, leaving 4 bases not matched to a gene. The CDR3 spans 14 residues. Germline CDR1 reads MNHEY; CDR2 reads SVGAGI. CDR3 sequence reads: CASSYTDREEKLFF. In DNA, the CDR3 is TGTGCCAGCAGTTACACGGACAGGGAGGAAAAACTGTTTTTT.

The chain links TRBV5-1 to TRBJ1-1, with 9 bases identical to TRBD1. The junction had 4 bases not matched to a gene; V was cut back by 3 bases and J by 1 base. Germline V CDR1 and CDR2: SGHRS, YFSETQ. The CDR3 covers 15 residues. CDR3 residues: CASSSTGQGNTEAFF. The CDR3 DNA is TGCGCCAGCAGCTCAACGGGACAGGGGAACACTGAAGCTTTCTTT.

V is TRBV28 and J is TRBJ1-2; D gene ambiguous. The CDR3 runs to 12 residues. Germline-derived CDR1 and CDR2 are MDHEN and SYDVKM. The V and J ends lost 7 bases and 4 bases respectively, with 10 bases between them. The CDR3 loop reads CASTGSVYGYTF. CDR3 bases: TGTGCCAGCACCGGGAGCGTCTATGGCTACACCTTC.

This chain links TRBV6-5 with TRBJ2-5; TRBD2 matches 13 bases. The CDR3 is 15 amino acids. The V and J ends lost 2 bases and 7 bases, in that order; junction bases with no gene match: 4. Germline-derived CDR1 and CDR2 are MNHEY and SVGAGI. CDR3 in amino acids: CASSYTGLAGMTQYF. In DNA, the CDR3 is TGTGCCAGCAGTTACACGGGACTAGCGGGGATGACCCAGTACTTC.

V usage is TRBV27 and J usage is TRBJ2-7, with 11 bases lining up with TRBD1. V dropped 6 bases and J dropped 3; count of bases not matched to a gene: 10. Looked up from germline, CDR1 is MNHEY and CDR2 is SMNVEV (reference sequence). This CDR3 has 16 amino acids. CDR3 sequence reads: CASSSAGTGGLYEQYF. CDR3 coding DNA: TGTGCCAGCAGCTCGGCTGGGACAGGGGGACTCTACGAGCAGTACTTC.

DNA of the CDR3: TGTGCCAGCGGGACAGGGGGCGCGGGGGGAACTGAAGCTTTCTTT. The encoded protein is CASGTGGAGGTEAFF. The V gene is TRBV6-5, the J gene TRBJ1-1, with 12 bases matching TRBD1. V gave up 8 bases and J gave up 5 bases; unmatched junction bases: 9. Germline V gives CDR1 MNHEY, CDR2 SVGAGI. There are 15 residues in the CDR3.

This rearrangement joins TRBV29-1 to TRBJ2-7, with D possibly TRBD1 on 5 matching bases. This CDR3 region has 13 residues. Germline V gene sequence: CDR1 SQVTM, CDR2 ANQGSEA. The V and J ends lost 4 bases and 0 bases respectively, with 10 bases between them. The chain's CDR3 is CSVGQQSSYEQYF. The CDR3 region has the DNA TGCAGCGTTGGACAGCAAAGCTCCTACGAGCAGTACTTC.

This chain uses TRBV7-2 with TRBJ2-5, with TRBD2 matching 8 bases. From germline, CDR1 is SGHTA and CDR2 FQGNSA. The J segment lost 4 bases and the V segment lost 5 bases, leaving 9 bases of the junction unmatched. The CDR3 sequence is 15 residues long. CDR3 loop: CASSLPGGAVETQYF. The DNA of the CDR3 is TGTGCCAGCAGCCTACCGGGGGGGGCCGTAGAGACCCAGTACTTC.

This sequence joins TRBV6-6 and TRBJ1-4; TRBD1 is a possible D gene (5 bases). V lost 5 bases and J lost 2, with 9 bases in between. The germline gives CDR1 MNHNY, CDR2 SVGAGI (reference sequence). The CDR3 has 14 amino acids. CDR3 region: CASSTGGTNEKLFF. For the CDR3, the DNA is TGTGCCAGCAGTACGGGGGGGACTAATGAAAAACTGTTTTTT.